The 18 T cell receptor beta chains below come from one sample, sequenced in a study of STAT5B mutations in CD4+ large granular lymphocyte leukemia. TCRdb's table, derived via immunoSEQ multiplex PCR, lists solely in-frame clones and lacks some. The table lists about 50,000 clones, about 86% of them singletons. The material sequenced was CD4+ T cells from blood buffy coats. These receptors originate from a human donor in good health.

J is TRBJ1-2 and V is TRBV7-8; no definite D call. Trimming took off 0 bases at V and 6 bases at J, with 17 bases between the two ends. The germline gives CDR1 SGHVS, CDR2 FQNEAQ. CDR3 length: 16 amino acids. CDR3 region: CASSLAGISGWNGYTF. CDR3 coding DNA: TGTGCCAGCAGCTTAGCGGGGATTAGCGGATGGAATGGCTACACCTTC.

In its sample, this clone was seen once. V and J are TRBV12-5 and TRBJ1-4, with no clear D. Germline V gene lookup returns CDR1 LGHNT and CDR2 FRNRAP. The ends were cut back, 4 bases at V and 4 bases at J, with 10 bases in the middle. The CDR3 consists of 14 residues. CDR3 in amino acids: CASGSWAGNEKLFF. CDR3 sequence (DNA): TGTGCTAGTGGTTCATGGGCAGGTAATGAAAAACTGTTTTTT.

The J gene is TRBJ2-7, the V gene TRBV7-9; no clear D. CDR3 length equals 17 residues. Per the germline V gene, CDR1 is SEHNR and CDR2 is FQNEAQ (reference sequence). The ends were cut back, 10 bases at V and 4 bases at J, with 29 bases in the middle. CDR3 DNA: TGTGCCATTTCCCAGTTTAGTGACAACGTGGCAGCATACGAGCAGTACTTC. Protein sequence: CAISQFSDNVAAYEQYF.

The chain recombines TRBV4-1 with TRBJ2-7; TRBD2 matches at 10 bases. With 3 bases clipped from V and 1 base from J, the junction kept 6 bases outside the gene matches. The V gene's germline CDR1 is MGHRA and CDR2 YSYEKL. The CDR3 runs 16 residues. The CDR3 DNA sequence: TGCGCCAGCAGCCAGTCTAGCGGGAGAGGGTCCTACGAGCAGTACTTC. Amino acids: CASSQSSGRGSYEQYF.

The chain carries TRBV6-6 and TRBJ1-3, with 9 bases aligning to TRBD1. This CDR3 is 16 amino acids long. Losses at the gene ends were 4 bases for V and 0 bases for J; bases not matched to a gene: 4. Germline CDR1 is MNHNY and CDR2 is SVGAGI (reference sequence). CDR3 in amino acids: CASSSLDRGSGNTIYF. The CDR3 region has the DNA TGTGCCAGCAGTTCGCTGGACAGGGGCTCTGGAAACACCATATATTTT.

This sequence joins TRBV11-2 and TRBJ2-5; D not certain. V lost 5 bases, J lost 1 base, and 14 bases lay in between. Germline V gene data show CDR1 as SGHAT and CDR2 as FQNNGV. This CDR3 is built from 15 residues. The DNA of the CDR3 is TGTGCCAGCAGCCCTGGGGTCAAAATCCAAGAGACCCAGTACTTC. It is translated as CASSPGVKIQETQYF.

The chain couples TRBV19 to TRBJ2-7, with 10 positions matching TRBD2. Germline V gene data show CDR1 as LNHDA and CDR2 as SQIVND (reference sequence). V lost 6 bases, J lost 3 bases, and 2 bases stayed unmatched. The CDR3 consists of 13 residues. The DNA for the CDR3 is TGTGCCAGTAGCCGGACTAGCGGCTACGAGCAGTACTTC. It yields the protein CASSRTSGYEQYF.

The chain has TRBV28 and TRBJ2-7; 9 nucleotides line up with TRBD1. The V and J ends lost 5 bases and 1 base, in that order; junction bases with no gene match: 6. From germline, CDR1 is MDHEN and CDR2 SYDVKM. This CDR3 region has 15 residues. CDR3 sequence reads: CASSGPGQGSYEQYF. In DNA form, the CDR3 reads TGTGCCAGCAGTGGGCCGGGACAGGGTTCCTACGAGCAGTACTTC.

The V and J genes are TRBV28 and TRBJ1-2; D gene unclear. Trimming stripped 6 bases from V and 4 bases from J, with 15 bases between. From germline, CDR1 is MDHEN and CDR2 SYDVKM. The CDR3 consists of 14 residues. The CDR3 here is CASRPEERVYGYTF. As DNA, the CDR3 is TGTGCCAGCAGACCCGAGGAGAGGGTCTATGGCTACACCTTC.

This chain connects TRBV6-1 to TRBJ1-6; TRBD1 aligns across 8 bases. Per the germline V gene, CDR1 is MNHNS and CDR2 is SASEGT. The CDR3 runs 20 residues. V was pared by 4 bases and J by 8 bases, with 22 bases of the junction left unmatched. The CDR3 DNA follows: TGTGCCAGCAGTGGACATCGGGACAGGTTCGGAGGGCCTTCCCATTCACCCCTCCACTTT. Amino acids: CASSGHRDRFGGPSHSPLHF.

The chain carries TRBV11-2 and TRBJ1-6; perhaps TRBD1 as D (6 bases). This CDR3 is built from 14 residues. V lost 5 bases to trimming and J lost 5 bases, with 10 bases between them. The germline V gene has CDR1 SGHAT and CDR2 FQNNGV. The CDR3 loop is CASSPYRDNSPLHF. DNA for the CDR3: TGTGCCAGCAGCCCCTACAGGGATAATTCACCCCTCCACTTT.

This chain joins TRBV2 and TRBJ2-6; 7 bases match TRBD1. Germline lookup yields CDR1 SNHLY and CDR2 FYNNEI. The J segment lost 3 bases and the V segment lost 1 base, leaving 3 bases of the junction unmatched. CDR3 size: 16 residues. In DNA, the CDR3 is TGTGCCAGCAGTGAAGTCAGGGGGAATGGGGCCAACGTCCTGACTTTC. Protein product: CASSEVRGNGANVLTF. Drawing the rest from reference TRBV2 and TRBJ2-6, the complete variable domain is EPEVTQTPSHQVTQMGQEVILRCVPISNHLYFYWYRQILGQKVEFLVSFYNNEISEKSEIFDDQFSVERPDGSNFTLKIRSTKLEDSAMYFCASSEVRGNGANVLTFGAGSRLTVL.

This sequence joins TRBV7-9 and TRBJ1-6; no definite D call. Germline V gene sequence: CDR1 SEHNR, CDR2 FQNEAQ (reference sequence). The CDR3 extends over 14 amino acids. V was shortened by 1 base and J by 7 bases, with 8 bases between the two germline ends. The CDR3 loop reads CASSLGSVNSPLHF. DNA of the CDR3: TGTGCCAGCAGCTTAGGTTCGGTGAATTCACCCCTCCACTTT.

The chain recombines TRBV10-3 with TRBJ1-5, with TRBD1 matching over 7 bases. Germline loops: CDR1 ENHRY, CDR2 SYGVKD. The CDR3 spans 17 residues. V lost 6 bases, J lost 0 bases, and 11 bases stayed unmatched. DNA for the CDR3: TGTGCCATCAGCCCGGGGGTCGGACAGGTTAGCAATCAGCCCCAGCATTTT. It encodes CAISPGVGQVSNQPQHF.

This chain joins TRBV4-1 and TRBJ2-7; 11 bases are shared with TRBD1. CDR3 size: 15 residues. CDR1 MGHRA and CDR2 YSYEKL come from the germline V gene. The V segment lost 5 bases and the J segment 4 bases; nucleotides outside the gene matches: 7. The CDR3 sequence: CASSNPGQGAYEQYF. CDR3 nucleotide sequence: TGCGCCAGCAGCAACCCCGGACAGGGGGCATACGAGCAGTACTTC.

This clone was recorded a few times. The chain employs TRBV11-2 and TRBJ2-2, with a possible D match to TRBD2 (6 bases). V lost 4 bases, J lost 0 bases, and 9 bases lay in between. This CDR3 spans 15 amino acids. Germline CDR1 and CDR2: SGHAT and FQNNGV. CDR3 in amino acids: CASSSRLANTGELFF. The CDR3 nucleotides read TGTGCCAGCAGCTCTAGACTAGCGAACACCGGGGAGCTGTTTTTT. The entire variable domain, with the rest obtained from reference TRBV11-2 and TRBJ2-2, is as follows: EAGVAQSPRYKIIEKRQSVAFWCNPISGHATLYWYQQILGQGPKLLIQFQNNGVVDDSQLPKDRFSAERLKGVDSTLKIQPAKLEDSAVYLCASSSRLANTGELFFGEGSRLTVL.

V is TRBV14 and J is TRBJ2-3; 10 nucleotides agree with TRBD2. V lost 4 bases, J lost 2 bases, and 12 bases stayed unmatched. Germline CDR1 reads SGHDN; CDR2 reads FVKESK. This CDR3 spans 18 amino acids. Here the CDR3 reads CASSLSSLAGGVTDTQYF. CDR3 bases: TGTGCCAGCAGCCTGTCTTCTTTAGCGGGGGGTGTCACAGATACGCAGTATTTT.

This sequence joins TRBV5-6 and TRBJ2-5; D is possibly TRBD2 (5 bases). The germline V gene encodes CDR1 SGHDT and CDR2 YYEEEE. The CDR3 length is 15 residues. Trimming left V 1 base short and J 4 bases short, with 14 bases between. CDR3 in amino acids: CASSLYSAGGETQYF. DNA for the CDR3: TGTGCCAGCAGCTTGTATAGCGCCGGCGGAGAGACCCAGTACTTC.